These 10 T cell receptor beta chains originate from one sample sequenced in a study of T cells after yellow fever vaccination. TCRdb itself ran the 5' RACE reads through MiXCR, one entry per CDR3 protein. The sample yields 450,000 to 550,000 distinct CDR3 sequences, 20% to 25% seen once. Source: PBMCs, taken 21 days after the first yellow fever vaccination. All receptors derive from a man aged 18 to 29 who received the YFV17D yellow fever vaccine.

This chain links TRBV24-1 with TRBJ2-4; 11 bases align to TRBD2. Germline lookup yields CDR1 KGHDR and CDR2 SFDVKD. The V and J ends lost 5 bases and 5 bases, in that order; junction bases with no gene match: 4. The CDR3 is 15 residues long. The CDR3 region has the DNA TGTGCCACCAGTGCGTCTAGCGGGGGGCAAAACATTCAGTACTTC. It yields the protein CATSASSGGQNIQYF.

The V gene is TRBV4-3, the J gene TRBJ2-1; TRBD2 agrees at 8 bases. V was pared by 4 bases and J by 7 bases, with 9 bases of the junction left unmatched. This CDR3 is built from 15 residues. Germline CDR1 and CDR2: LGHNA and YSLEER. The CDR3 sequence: CASSPQKREGNEQFF. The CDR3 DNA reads TGCGCCAGCAGCCCCCAGAAACGGGAGGGGAATGAGCAGTTCTTC.

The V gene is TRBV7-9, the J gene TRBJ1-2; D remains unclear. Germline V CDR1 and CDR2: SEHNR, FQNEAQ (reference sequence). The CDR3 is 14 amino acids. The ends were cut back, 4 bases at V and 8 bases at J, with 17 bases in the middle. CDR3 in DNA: TGTGCCAGCAGCTCCGGGAGGGCTATTTTAGGCTACACCTTC. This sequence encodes CASSSGRAILGYTF.

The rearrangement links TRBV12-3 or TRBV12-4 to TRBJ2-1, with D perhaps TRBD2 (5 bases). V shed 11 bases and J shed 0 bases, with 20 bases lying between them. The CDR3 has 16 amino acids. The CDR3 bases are TGTGCCTTCAGTTTAAGAGGGATAAGCTCCTACAATGAGCAGTTCTTC. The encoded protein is CAFSLRGISSYNEQFF.

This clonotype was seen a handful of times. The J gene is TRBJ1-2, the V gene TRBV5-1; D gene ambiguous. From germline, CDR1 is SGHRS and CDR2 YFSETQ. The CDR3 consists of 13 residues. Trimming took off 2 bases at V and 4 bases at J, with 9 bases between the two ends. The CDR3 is CASSLRMSYGYTF. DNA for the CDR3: TGCGCCAGCAGCTTACGGATGAGCTATGGCTACACCTTC.

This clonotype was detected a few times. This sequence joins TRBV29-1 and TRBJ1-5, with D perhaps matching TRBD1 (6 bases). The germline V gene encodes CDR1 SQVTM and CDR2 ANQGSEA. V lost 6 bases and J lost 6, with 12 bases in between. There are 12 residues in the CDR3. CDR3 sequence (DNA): TGCAGCGTCCGGCAGGGGACTCAGCCCCAGCATTTT. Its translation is CSVRQGTQPQHF.

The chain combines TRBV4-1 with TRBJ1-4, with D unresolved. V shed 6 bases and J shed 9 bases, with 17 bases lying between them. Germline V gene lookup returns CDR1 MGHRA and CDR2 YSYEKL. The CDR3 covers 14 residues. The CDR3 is CASSQTGIRKKLFF. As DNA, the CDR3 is TGCGCCAGCAGTCAGACGGGGATTAGGAAAAAACTGTTTTTT.

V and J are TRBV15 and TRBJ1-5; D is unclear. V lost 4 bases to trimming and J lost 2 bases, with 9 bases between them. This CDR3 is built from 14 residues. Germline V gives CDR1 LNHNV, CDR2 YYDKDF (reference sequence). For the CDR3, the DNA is TGTGCCACCAGCACCCGTCGAGGCAATCAGCCCCAGCATTTT. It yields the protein CATSTRRGNQPQHF.

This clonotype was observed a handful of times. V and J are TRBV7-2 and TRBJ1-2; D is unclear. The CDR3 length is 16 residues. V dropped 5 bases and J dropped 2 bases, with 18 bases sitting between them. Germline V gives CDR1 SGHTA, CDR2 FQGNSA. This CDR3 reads CASSASWAGINYGYTF. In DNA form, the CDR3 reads TGTGCCAGCAGCGCATCTTGGGCAGGAATCAACTATGGCTACACCTTC.

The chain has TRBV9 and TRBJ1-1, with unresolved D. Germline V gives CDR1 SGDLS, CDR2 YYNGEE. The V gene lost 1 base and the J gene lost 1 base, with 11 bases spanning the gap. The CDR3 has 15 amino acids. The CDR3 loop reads CASSVLPGGNTEAFF. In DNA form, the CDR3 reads TGTGCCAGCAGCGTACTTCCGGGCGGGAACACTGAAGCTTTCTTT.